This entry concerns a single T cell receptor beta chain. Generated by immunoSEQ multiplex PCR, the TCRdb table keeps only in-frame clones and is missing some. The sample contains 150,000 to 200,000 clones, 85% to 90% of which appear only once. This specimen belongs to a study of blood T cell repertoires in COVID-19. Study details: Acute-phase and convalescent COVID-19 samples originated in the United States, Italy and Spain. T cells, B-cell-depleted T cells, or PBMCs supplied cDNA or gDNA.

Trimming shortened V by 5 bases and J by 0 bases, and 16 bases separated the two germline ends. The CDR3 is made up of 17 amino acids. Germline values: CDR1 LNHDA, CDR2 SQIVND (reference sequence). The V and J genes are TRBV19 and TRBJ2-2, with D possibly being TRBD2 (5 bases). The source of this sequence is a man between 18 and 29 years old with acute or convalescent COVID-19. The sequencing sample was made of peripheral blood. CDR3 DNA: TGTGCCAGTAGTCCTAGCCTGGGTGGAACGAACACCGGGGAGCTGTTTTTT. Its translation: CASSPSLGGTNTGELFF.